The entry that follows covers one T cell receptor beta chain sequence. The antigen is not known. CDR1 and CDR2 from the germline V gene are MDHEN and SYDVKM. This CDR3 is built from 14 residues. V dropped 3 bases and J dropped 7 bases, with 16 bases sitting between them. The naive CD8 population came from CD45RO-negative cells selected for CCR7, without terminally differentiated effector memory CD45RA+ cells. This sample was taken from a study of shared clonotypes between healthy human individuals. General observations from the study: Though the depth was large, rarefaction showed that sorted-subset sequencing was incomplete.

Generated by immunoSEQ multiplex PCR, the TCRdb table keeps only in-frame clones and is missing some. The sample records about 2.1 million clones, just over 90% being singletons. This sequence originates from a man younger than 35 in good health. Some clones in this sample may be carry-over from other donors' samples. The chain is built from TRBV28 and TRBJ2-7, with D possibly being TRBD2 (6 bases). The specimen was naive CD8+ T cells from PBMCs. CDR3 in DNA: TGTGCCAGCAGTTTCACCTGGGGGGTGGGGGAGCAGTACTTC. It is translated as CASSFTWGVGEQYF.